Ten or more counts support the clone carrying this T cell receptor beta chain. No antigen is known for it. RNA transcripts provided the source from which TCR beta CDR3 regions were amplified. A first-round RT-PCR of the TCR CDR3 used the HTBI primer set. TCRdb reanalysed the multiplex PCR reads using MiXCR and keeps one entry per CDR3 protein. The sample has hundreds of thousands of distinct CDR3 sequences; about 14% are singletons. This sample was included in a study of T cells in Graves' hyperthyroidism and ophthalmopathy. Findings and caveats of the study: Patients with ophthalmopathy were separated from those with stable hyperthyroidism by a 13 V-J model. Before onset, ophthalmopathy was predicted by the model a median approximately 6.5 months earlier.

PBMCs were derived from about 10 ml fresh peripheral blood. Germline loops: CDR1 SGHVS, CDR2 FQNEAQ. There are 10 residues in the CDR3. Trimming pared 5 bases from V and 7 bases from J, leaving 5 bases between. The rearrangement links TRBV7-8 to TRBJ2-5; D gene unclear. This TCR was recovered from a woman aged 40 to 50 with Graves' ophthalmopathy. The source material was blood. CDR3 coding DNA: TGTGCCAGCAGCGGCGGGACCCAGTACTTC. Amino acid sequence: CASSGGTQYF. Full variable domain (missing parts from reference TRBV7-8 and TRBJ2-5): GAGVSQSPRYKVAKRGQDVALRCDPISGHVSLFWYQQALGQGPEFLTYFQNEAQLDKSGLPSDRFFAERPEGSVSTLKIQRTQQEDSAVYLCASSGGTQYFGPGTRLLVL.